A single sample is the source of the 26 T cell receptor beta chains below, sequenced in a study of blood T cells in healthy people across ages. A second PCR of about 6 to 11 cycles used a sample-barcoded 5' primer and a J-beta primer mix. MiXCR, run by TCRdb on the 5' RACE reads, gives a single entry per CDR3 protein. The sample lists roughly 1,800,000 distinct CDR3 sequences; 40% to 55% were seen once. Sequenced input: blood. The origin of the receptors is a woman in her forties in good health.

This clonotype was detected a few times. The V call is TRBV9, the J call TRBJ2-5; D gene ambiguous. Per germline, CDR1 SGDLS and CDR2 YYNGEE. The CDR3 is 14 residues long. V was clipped by 0 bases and J by 5 bases, with 11 bases between them. As DNA, the CDR3 is TGTGCCAGCAGCGTAGCAGCAGATTACGAGACCCAGTACTTC. This encodes CASSVAADYETQYF.

This chain connects TRBV12-3 or TRBV12-4 to TRBJ1-5; 7 nucleotides match TRBD1. J lost 5 bases, V lost 3 bases, and 10 bases had no gene match. The CDR3 runs 16 residues. CDR3 in DNA: TGTGCCAGCAGTTTGAGACAGGGTGGTTTAGATCAGCCCCAGCATTTT. Its translation is CASSLRQGGLDQPQHF.

This clonotype was recorded once. The chain is built from TRBV4-2 and TRBJ1-1; TRBD1 might be the D (5 bases). Between the trimmed V and J ends, which lost 4 bases and 2 bases, there was a span of 20 bases. This CDR3 is 17 amino acids long. CDR1 and CDR2 from the germline V gene are LGHNA and YNFKEQ. The CDR3 DNA follows: TGTGCCAGCAGCCCCCCGGCTGGGGGGATCGATAACACTGAAGCTTTCTTT. Translated: CASSPPAGGIDNTEAFF.

The chain joins TRBV27 to TRBJ1-1, with TRBD1 matching over 8 bases. This CDR3 comprises 16 residues. CDR1 MNHEY and CDR2 SMNVEV come from the germline V gene (reference sequence). Trimming at V came to 5 bases and at J to 0 bases, leaving 8 bases not matched to a gene. Written as DNA, the CDR3 is TGTGCCAGCAGTCCTCTCTTACAGGGGGTGAACACTGAAGCTTTCTTT. Its protein is CASSPLLQGVNTEAFF.

The V call is TRBV6-5, the J call TRBJ1-4; TRBD1 matches at 12 bases. J gave up 10 bases and V 6 bases, and 12 bases lay outside the gene matches. The CDR3 has 16 residues. The germline gives CDR1 MNHEY, CDR2 SVGAGI. The CDR3 is CASRGTGGGQGGKLFF. The DNA for the CDR3 is TGTGCCAGCAGGGGGACAGGGGGCGGACAGGGTGGAAAACTGTTTTTT.

The V and J genes are TRBV20-1 and TRBJ1-4; no firm D call. Looked up from germline, CDR1 is DFQATT and CDR2 is SNEGSKA (reference sequence). V was pared by 4 bases and J by 0 bases, with 9 bases between. The CDR3 has 14 residues. As DNA, the CDR3 is TGCAGTGCTACGAAGCCCACAACTAATGAAAAACTGTTTTTT. Its translation: CSATKPTTNEKLFF.

Only a few counts were recorded for this clonotype. The V and J genes are TRBV3-1 and TRBJ2-3; D gene unclear. V lost 1 base and J 3 bases, leaving 5 bases between the germline ends. Germline CDR1 LGHDT, CDR2 YNNKEL (reference sequence). The CDR3 extends over 13 amino acids. The CDR3: CASSQAATDTQYF. The CDR3 DNA reads as TGTGCCAGCAGCCAAGCAGCGACAGATACGCAGTATTTT.

The chain links TRBV7-2 to TRBJ2-1; 12 bases match TRBD2. V was pared by 4 bases and J by 2 bases, with 6 bases of the junction left unmatched. CDR1 SGHTA and CDR2 FQGNSA come from the germline V gene. The CDR3 length is 17 residues. CDR3 amino acids: CASSSYRTSGTYNEQFF. CDR3 nucleotide sequence: TGTGCCAGCAGCTCCTACCGGACTAGCGGGACCTACAATGAGCAGTTCTTC.

The genes are TRBV6-2 or TRBV6-3 and TRBJ2-1; TRBD2 might be the D (6 bases). The ends were cut back, 2 bases at V and 6 bases at J, with 20 bases in the middle. The germline V gene encodes CDR1 MNHEY and CDR2 SVGEGT. This CDR3 contains 17 residues. CDR3 sequence (DNA): TGTGCCAGCAGTTACCCCGGAGGGCAGGCGGTACGCAATGAGCAGTTCTTC. It yields the protein CASSYPGGQAVRNEQFF.

The J gene is TRBJ2-5, the V gene TRBV5-1; D not resolved. The end of the DNA aligns better with TRBJ2-7, so the J call may be wrong. The CDR3 consists of 12 residues. Germline CDR1 SGHRS, CDR2 YFSETQ. CDR3: CASSPFPSEQYF. CDR3 DNA sequence: TGCGCCAGCAGCCCATTTCCTTCCGAGCAGTACTTC.

This clonotype was seen a handful of times. The rearrangement joins TRBV20-1 to TRBJ2-1; possible D gene TRBD2, 6 bases. Per germline, CDR1 DFQATT and CDR2 SNEGSKA (reference sequence). CDR3 length: 16 residues. The V gene lost 4 bases and the J gene lost 0 bases, with 16 bases spanning the gap. This chain's CDR3 is CSAIPGDRSSYNEQFF. The CDR3 DNA sequence: TGCAGTGCTATCCCGGGGGACCGGAGCTCCTACAATGAGCAGTTCTTC.

This clonotype was seen more than once but under ten times. The chain uses TRBV20-1 and TRBJ2-1, with no clear D. V was trimmed by 7 bases and J by 0 bases, leaving 13 bases between them. Germline CDR1 reads DFQATT; CDR2 reads SNEGSKA (reference sequence). The CDR3 has 14 amino acids. CDR3 in DNA: TGCAGTGGGATATTAATAAGCTCCTACAATGAGCAGTTCTTC. Encoded protein: CSGILISSYNEQFF.

This clonotype was seen a handful of times. The chain carries TRBV6-5 and TRBJ1-4; D unclear. Trimming took off 6 bases at V and 8 bases at J, with 10 bases between the two ends. Germline assignment: CDR1 MNHEY and CDR2 SVGAGI. This CDR3 spans 12 amino acids. The CDR3 region is CASSPGEEKLFF. For the CDR3, the DNA is TGTGCCAGCAGCCCCGGGGAGGAAAAACTGTTTTTT.

This clonotype has only a few counts. V is TRBV20-1 and J is TRBJ2-6; no clear D. CDR3 length equals 15 residues. Germline V lookup: CDR1 DFQATT, CDR2 SNEGSKA (reference sequence). Trimming stripped 4 bases from V and 2 bases from J, with 12 bases between. The CDR3 nucleotides read TGCAGTGCTAAGCTAGACTCCCCTGGGGCCAACGTCCTGACTTTC. Translated, it gives CSAKLDSPGANVLTF.

V usage is TRBV29-1 and J usage is TRBJ1-1; weak D call: TRBD1 (5 bases). There are 13 residues in the CDR3. Germline V CDR1 and CDR2: SQVTM, ANQGSEA. The ends were cut back, 5 bases at V and 4 bases at J, with 14 bases in the middle. The CDR3 spells CSVQGIEGTEAFF. For the CDR3, the DNA is TGCAGCGTTCAGGGAATCGAAGGCACTGAAGCTTTCTTT.

This clonotype appeared a few times. For the CDR3, the DNA is TGCAGCGTTGTTCTAGCGGGGCGCCGTAATGAGCAGTTCTTC. Translated: CSVVLAGRRNEQFF. This chain links TRBV29-1 with TRBJ2-1, with 9 nucleotides matching TRBD2. V was pared by 4 bases and J by 7 bases, with 8 bases of the junction left unmatched. The germline CDR1 and CDR2 sequences are SQVTM and ANQGSEA. The CDR3 loop spans 14 amino acids.

CDR3 nucleotide sequence: TGTGCCAGCAGTCCAGCGCGGGGTGCGGGGGGAATTACCGGGGAGCTGTTTTTT. Translated, it gives CASSPARGAGGITGELFF. V is TRBV28 and J is TRBJ2-2, with 8 bases aligning to TRBD2. The CDR3 covers 18 residues. V lost 5 bases and J lost 5; bases outside the gene matches: 16. Germline V gene sequence: CDR1 MDHEN, CDR2 SYDVKM.

The chain employs TRBV29-1 and TRBJ2-4, with D possibly matching TRBD2 (6 bases). Per germline, CDR1 SQVTM and CDR2 ANQGSEA. The CDR3 has 14 amino acids. Trimming pared 0 bases from V and 5 bases from J, leaving 11 bases between. The CDR3 DNA reads TGCAGCGTTGAAGATGGGAGGAGACAAAACATTCAGTACTTC. This gives the protein CSVEDGRRQNIQYF.

CDR3 DNA: TGTGCCACCCAGGGGGCGATCAATCAGCCCCAGCATTTT. Encoded protein: CATQGAINQPQHF. The rearrangement joins TRBV10-3 to TRBJ1-5; 8 nucleotides align to TRBD1. V was pared by 10 bases and J by 3 bases, with 5 bases of the junction left unmatched. The CDR3 has 13 amino acids. Germline CDR1 and CDR2: ENHRY and SYGVKD.

This clonotype has more than one count but fewer than ten. The chain is built from TRBV7-2 and TRBJ2-5, with TRBD1 as a possible D gene (6 bases). V was pared by 1 base and J by 5 bases, with 14 bases between. CDR1 is SGHTA, CDR2 FQGNSA, per germline. This CDR3 has 15 residues. The CDR3 sequence is CASSLGQGSWETQYF. The CDR3 bases are TGTGCCAGCAGCTTAGGGCAGGGGAGTTGGGAGACCCAGTACTTC.

This clonotype has only one observation. V usage is TRBV7-9 and J usage is TRBJ2-1, with a possible D match to TRBD2 (7 bases). The germline V gene has CDR1 SEHNR and CDR2 FQNEAQ (reference sequence). CDR3 size: 16 residues. V shed 7 bases and J shed 3 bases, with 19 bases lying between them. CDR3 in amino acids: CASMGGGAQHYNEQFF. The CDR3 nucleotides read TGTGCCAGCATGGGGGGGGGGGCGCAACACTACAATGAGCAGTTCTTC.

Concerning this clonotype itself: One end of the junction is discordant with germline, which a read error may explain. The V call is TRBV20-1, the J call TRBJ2-5, with D possibly being TRBD2 (6 bases). Germline V CDR1 and CDR2: DFQATT, SNEGSKA (reference sequence). CDR3 size: 14 residues. The CDR3 region is CSALRISGQGTQYF. The CDR3 DNA reads as TGCAGTGCTCTCCGGATTAGCGGACAAGGGACCCAGTACTTC.

J is TRBJ2-6 and V is TRBV6-2 or TRBV6-3; no clear D. Trimming left V 8 bases short and J 4 bases short, with 9 bases between. Germline CDR1 MNHEY, CDR2 SVGEGT. The CDR3 is 13 residues long. CDR3 sequence reads: CASVPGGANVLTF. The CDR3 bases are TGTGCCAGCGTCCCCGGGGGGGCCAACGTCCTGACTTTC.

The V gene is TRBV6-2 or TRBV6-3, the J gene TRBJ1-4, with D unclear. This CDR3 is 15 amino acids long. The V gene lost 6 bases and the J gene lost 6 bases, with 17 bases spanning the gap. Germline loops: CDR1 MNHEY, CDR2 SVGEGT. The CDR3 coding sequence is TGTGCCAGCAGGGCCCTCGCGGTAGAGGATGAAAAACTGTTTTTT. This codes for CASRALAVEDEKLFF.

The chain is built from TRBV28 and TRBJ2-5; 7 bases match TRBD1. Germline V CDR1 and CDR2: MDHEN, SYDVKM. The J segment lost 4 bases and the V segment lost 3 bases, leaving 8 bases of the junction unmatched. CDR3 length: 15 amino acids. This chain's CDR3 is CASSLVTTGRETQYF. The CDR3 nucleotides read TGTGCCAGCAGTTTGGTTACGACAGGGAGAGAGACCCAGTACTTC.

The chain combines TRBV6-1 with TRBJ2-1, with 13 positions matching TRBD2. Per the germline V gene, CDR1 is MNHNS and CDR2 is SASEGT. This CDR3 is 17 amino acids long. The J segment lost 8 bases and the V segment lost 5 bases, leaving 12 bases of the junction unmatched. CDR3 in amino acids: CASSRPGLAGNFDEQFF. The CDR3 coding sequence is TGTGCCAGCAGTAGACCGGGACTAGCGGGGAATTTCGATGAGCAGTTCTTC.